These T cell receptor beta chains were read from a single sample in a study of CD8 T cells in ankylosing spondylitis. Each CDR3 protein is one row after TCRdb ran MiXCR on the 5' RACE reads. The table includes a few hundred thousand distinct CDR3 sequences, approximately 8.2% detected once. The sample consisted of blood, either unsorted or a sorted T cell fraction (not recorded which). The receptors stem from a male donor with ankylosing spondylitis. The CDR3 runs from the conserved cysteine through the conserved F or W. The D gene is left open where the match is weak. Clone size is shown for a subset of rows, as once, few, many or a class of expanded clone.

CASGPTDSGAYEQYF,TGTGCTAGTGGCCCCACAGACTCCGGGGCCTACGAGCAGTACTTC,NA,TRBJ2-7,NA,TRBV12-5
CASSSPDGSSYNEQFF,TGTGCCAGCAGTTCCCCGGACGGAAGCTCCTACAATGAGCAGTTCTTC,NA,TRBJ2-1,many,TRBV12-3/TRBV12-4
CASSVGPPGLATYEQYF,TGTGCCAGCAGCGTAGGTCCGCCGGGACTAGCGACCTACGAGCAGTACTTC,TRBD2,TRBJ2-7,NA,TRBV9
CAWKRDRNTEAFF,TGTGCCTGGAAGAGGGACAGAAACACTGAAGCTTTCTTT,TRBD1,TRBJ1-1,NA,TRBV30
CAISESQGLARGEAGELFF,TGTGCCATCAGTGAGTCACAGGGGTTGGCCCGCGGAGAGGCCGGGGAGCTGTTTTTT,TRBD1,TRBJ2-2,many,TRBV10-3
CATQTSGPYNEQFF,TGTGCCACCCAGACTAGCGGGCCCTACAATGAGCAGTTCTTC,TRBD2,TRBJ2-1,few,TRBV6-1
CASSHETGTDNEQFF,TGCGCCAGCAGCCACGAGACCGGGACAGATAATGAGCAGTTCTTC,TRBD1,TRBJ2-1,NA,TRBV4-3
CASKRVGNTEAFF,TGTGCCAGCAAAAGAGTGGGCAACACTGAAGCTTTCTTT,NA,TRBJ1-1,NA,TRBV3-1
CSPYRGREKLFF,TGCAGTCCCTACAGGGGGCGTGAAAAACTGTTTTTT,TRBD1,TRBJ1-4,NA,TRBV20-1
CSASTGPVYEQYF,TGCAGTGCCTCGACAGGGCCGGTCTACGAGCAGTACTTC,TRBD1,TRBJ2-7,few,TRBV20-1
CSALRDLGTGELFF,TGCAGTGCTCTCCGGGACCTGGGAACCGGGGAGCTGTTTTTT,NA,TRBJ2-2,NA,TRBV20-1
CSATWGLAGVEQFF,TGCAGTGCTACCTGGGGGCTAGCGGGAGTTGAGCAGTTCTTC,TRBD2,TRBJ2-1,few,TRBV20-1
CASSPRQGGGEKLFF,TGTGCCAGCAGCCCGCGACAGGGCGGTGGCGAAAAACTGTTTTTT,TRBD1,TRBJ1-4,NA,TRBV4-2
CSARLQETQYF,TGCAGTGCTAGATTGCAAGAGACCCAGTACTTC,NA,TRBJ2-5,many,TRBV20-1
CASSPGRSNSGNTIYF,TGTGCCAGCAGCCCGGGACGGAGTAACTCTGGAAACACCATATATTTT,NA,TRBJ1-3,many,TRBV5-5
CASSQPTSGRYNEQFF,TGCGCCAGCAGCCAACCCACTAGCGGGCGCTACAATGAGCAGTTCTTC,TRBD2,TRBJ2-1,many,TRBV4-1
CASSFGLAGGPLNEQFF,TGTGCCAGCAGTTTTGGTCTAGCGGGAGGGCCTCTCAATGAGCAGTTCTTC,TRBD2,TRBJ2-1,few,TRBV12-3/TRBV12-4
CASSLDREETQYF,TGCGCCAGCAGCTTAGACAGGGAAGAGACCCAGTACTTC,TRBD1,TRBJ2-5,many,TRBV5-1
CASSRIPGGNYEQYF,TGTGCCAGCAGTCGAATCCCAGGGGGGAACTACGAGCAGTACTTC,NA,TRBJ2-7,few,TRBV6-1
CASSFLPGQGQEKLFF,TGTGCCAGCAGTTTCCTACCGGGACAGGGGCAAGAAAAACTGTTTTTT,TRBD1,TRBJ1-4,many,TRBV12-3/TRBV12-4
CASSTGLAGGLSNTGELFF,TGTGCCAGTAGTACCGGACTAGCGGGAGGATTGTCGAACACCGGGGAGCTGTTTTTT,TRBD2,TRBJ2-2,NA,TRBV19
CSAGGGRGTDTQYF,TGCAGTGCGGGGGGAGGTCGGGGTACAGATACGCAGTATTTT,NA,TRBJ2-3,NA,TRBV20-1
CATRSRVKGVPSYEQYF,TGTGCCACTCGCAGTAGGGTCAAAGGAGTCCCCTCCTACGAGCAGTACTTC,NA,TRBJ2-7,many,TRBV15
CSVEITLRGTNEKLFF,TGCAGCGTTGAAATAACCCTCAGGGGAACTAATGAAAAACTGTTTTTT,NA,TRBJ1-4,few,TRBV29-1